The rows below give T cell receptor beta chains drawn from one sample of a study of OX40 agonist ivuxolimab in advanced cancers. Assay used: immunoSEQ multiplex PCR; TCRdb lists only in-frame clones, some missing. The repertoire includes over 85,000 clones, 87% of them detected once, and under 0.55% sits in the top ten. The sample consisted of CD4+ or CD8+ T cells sorted from blood, taken in a trial of the OX40 agonist ivuxolimab. These receptors were collected from an adult with an advanced solid tumor such as melanoma, head and neck, liver or kidney cancer. The CDR3 runs from the conserved cysteine through the conserved F or W. Each record gives: CDR3 length, clone size, D gene, V gene, J gene, CDR3 DNA, CDR3 protein. D genes are given only for firm matches. Size is stated for part of the rows, as once, few or many counts, or as a class when the clone is expanded.

14	-	-	TRBV18	TRBJ1-2	TGTGCCAGCTCACCTGGCAGGGCGGTTTATGGCTACACCTTC	CASSPGRAVYGYTF
14	-	-	TRBV7-2	TRBJ1-1	TGTGCCAGCAGCAAACCCCGGGGGTATACTGAAGCTTTCTTT	CASSKPRGYTEAFF
15	-	TRBD1	TRBV6-6	TRBJ2-7	TGTGCCAGCAGTTCCCCTGACAGGGGGGCCTACGAGCAGTACTTC	CASSSPDRGAYEQYF
14	-	-	TRBV6-1	TRBJ2-7	TGTGCCAGCAGTGCCCAAGTAGGGCAGTACGAGCAGTACTTC	CASSAQVGQYEQYF
16	-	-	TRBV5-6	TRBJ2-3	TGTGCCAGCAGCCCTAGTCCGACTAGTATTTTGGATACGCAGTATTTT	CASSPSPTSILDTQYF
15	-	-	TRBV7-9	TRBJ1-2	TGTGCCAGCAGCACAGGGATACGACAGCTCTATGGCTACACCTTC	CASSTGIRQLYGYTF
14	-	-	TRBV7-9	TRBJ2-7	TGTGCCAGCACCCAGGCTAGTACTTCGGGGGAGCAGTACTTC	CASTQASTSGEQYF
14	-	-	TRBV5-6	TRBJ1-1	TGTGCCAGCAGCCAAGGACCTTCGAACACTGAAGCTTTCTTT	CASSQGPSNTEAFF
15	-	-	TRBV25-1	TRBJ2-7	TGTGCCAGCAGTAGGGCCAGGGGGGGGGTCTACGAGCAGTACTTC	CASSRARGGVYEQYF
17	-	-	TRBV6-1	TRBJ1-4	TGTGCCAGCAGTGAGGATAGTAATAGTGCGACTAATGAAAAACTGTTTTTT	CASSEDSNSATNEKLFF
15	-	-	TRBV2	TRBJ2-5	TGTGCCAGCAGTGGGGGCAGCCGCCTGGGGGAGACCCAGTACTTC	CASSGGSRLGETQYF
15	-	-	TRBV5-6	TRBJ1-4	TGTGCCAGCAGCTTGTCGGGGACACCTGAAGAAAAACTGTTTTTT	CASSLSGTPEEKLFF
14	-	-	TRBV6-1	TRBJ2-3	TGTGCCAGCAGTGATAGGGCCAGGGTAGATACGCAGTATTTT	CASSDRARVDTQYF
13	once	-	TRBV28	TRBJ1-5	TGTGCCAGCATGAGGGGCCACAATCAGCCCCAGCATTTT	CASMRGHNQPQHF
17	-	TRBD2	TRBV5-4	TRBJ2-1	TGTGCCAGCAGCCGACCCCCTGGACTAGTCGCCTACAATGAGCAGTTCTTC	CASSRPPGLVAYNEQFF
17	-	-	TRBV7-9	TRBJ2-4	TGTGCCAGCAGCTCAATGTACACCCCGCTAGCCAAAAACATTCAGTACTTC	CASSSMYTPLAKNIQYF
14	-	-	TRBV7-9	TRBJ1-2	TGTGCCAGCAGCTTAGCGGGCAGGGAGAATGGCTACACCTTC	CASSLAGRENGYTF
15	-	-	TRBV13	TRBJ2-1	TGTGCCAGCAGCCTTCGAGGGGGGCAATACAATGAGCAGTTCTTC	CASSLRGGQYNEQFF